This T cell receptor beta chain was profiled in a study of shared clonotypes between healthy human individuals. Looking at the study overall: A donor's plate count was three for CD4 naive and three for CD4 memory; CD8 naive had two and CD8 memory one.

The V end lost 6 bases, the J end lost 4 bases, and 18 bases lay between the germline ends. From germline, CDR1 is LNHDA and CDR2 SQIVND (reference sequence). This CDR3 spans 15 amino acids. Assay execution proceeded at the deep level. The input for sorted-subset replicate PCRs was 200 to 250 ng DNA, some 30,000 T cell genomes. In the original workflow: Owing to the provision of junction-only sequences devoid of quality scores by immunoSEQ, filtering differed. The protocol was immunoSEQ multiplex PCR, while the TCRdb copy is restricted to in-frame clones and leaves out a portion. That table supplies the V and J calls and clone size; D and trimming were determined from the DNA. This table holds nearly 750,000 clones, over 60% found once.

The TCR sequence derives from a woman aged 25 to 39 in good health. Sample: memory CD4+ T cells sorted from blood. The subset denotes: CD45RA-negative fraction. The V gene is TRBV19, the J gene TRBJ2-5; D may be TRBD1 (7 bases). The DNA for the CDR3 is TGTGCCAGTAGCGCACCGCCAGGGGGAGGAGAGACCCAGTACTTC. Its protein product is CASSAPPGGGETQYF.